This T cell receptor (beta chain) came from a study of cytomegalovirus exposure and HLA in healthy donors. Across the whole study: Among the roughly 380 donors who were genotyped, about 79% fell in the genetic ancestry cluster that is associated with self-reported Caucasian donors.

Whole-study findings and limits: Per a prior analysis, the majority of TCR beta V segments were productive roughly 90% or roughly 30% of the time.

This clone was seen a handful of times. The antigen is undetermined. Vbeta (60) and Jbeta (13) primers were used in the PCR. The method was immunoSEQ multiplex PCR; TCRdb's version includes in-frame clones alone and lacks a portion of them. The table has 180,000 or so clones, about 9% seen once. V dropped 1 base and J dropped 3; count of bases not matched to a gene: 9. This CDR3 region has 18 residues. In germline, CDR1 is SGHVS, CDR2 FNYEAQ. This chain links TRBV7-6 with TRBJ2-1, with 10 bases identical to TRBD2. Sequencing was done on a sample of PBMCs. The source is a woman between 25 and 40 years old in good health and CMV-seropositive. CDR3 protein: CASSLDMASGGIYNEQFF. The CDR3 coding sequence is TGTGCCAGCAGCTTAGACATGGCTAGCGGGGGAATCTACAATGAGCAGTTCTTC.